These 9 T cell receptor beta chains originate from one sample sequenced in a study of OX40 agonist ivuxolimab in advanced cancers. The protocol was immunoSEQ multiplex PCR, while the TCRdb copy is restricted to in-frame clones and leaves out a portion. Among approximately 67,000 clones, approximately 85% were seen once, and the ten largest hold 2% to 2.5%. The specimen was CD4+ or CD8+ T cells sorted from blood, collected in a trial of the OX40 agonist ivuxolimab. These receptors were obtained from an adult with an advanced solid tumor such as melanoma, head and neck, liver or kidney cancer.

The DNA for the CDR3 is TGTGCCAGCAGTTTTTGGCAGGGGGACTATGGCTACACCTTC. Translating gives CASSFWQGDYGYTF. The chain uses TRBV28 and TRBJ1-2; 7 bases fit TRBD1. This CDR3 spans 14 amino acids. The ends lost 3 bases at V and 3 bases at J; junction bases unmatched: 4. Germline lookup yields CDR1 MDHEN and CDR2 SYDVKM.

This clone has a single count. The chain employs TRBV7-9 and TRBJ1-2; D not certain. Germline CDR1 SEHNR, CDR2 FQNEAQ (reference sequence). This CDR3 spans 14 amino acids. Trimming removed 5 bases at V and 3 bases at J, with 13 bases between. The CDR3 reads CASSIAGVDYGYTF. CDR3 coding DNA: TGTGCCAGCAGCATCGCCGGGGTCGACTATGGCTACACCTTC.

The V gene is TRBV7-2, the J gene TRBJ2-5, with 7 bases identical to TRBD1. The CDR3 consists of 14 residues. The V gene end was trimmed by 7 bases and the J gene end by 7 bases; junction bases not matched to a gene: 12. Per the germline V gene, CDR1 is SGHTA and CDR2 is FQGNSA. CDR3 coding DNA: TGTGCCAGCACCGAGGGGGCGACCCCCCGGACCCAGTACTTC. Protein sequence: CASTEGATPRTQYF.

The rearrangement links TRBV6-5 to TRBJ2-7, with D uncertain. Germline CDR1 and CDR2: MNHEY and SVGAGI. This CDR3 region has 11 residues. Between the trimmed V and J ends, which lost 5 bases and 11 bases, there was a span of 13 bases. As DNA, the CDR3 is TGTGCCAGCAGTGATAGCAGCCGGGAGTACTTC. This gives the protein CASSDSSREYF.

CDR3 nucleotide sequence: TGCAGCGTTGTGTCAGATGAAAAACTGTTTTTT. Its protein is CSVVSDEKLFF. This chain joins TRBV29-1 and TRBJ1-4; D is unresolved. Germline V gene sequence: CDR1 SQVTM, CDR2 ANQGSEA. This CDR3 is 11 amino acids long. V was pared by 4 bases and J by 6 bases, with 6 bases between.

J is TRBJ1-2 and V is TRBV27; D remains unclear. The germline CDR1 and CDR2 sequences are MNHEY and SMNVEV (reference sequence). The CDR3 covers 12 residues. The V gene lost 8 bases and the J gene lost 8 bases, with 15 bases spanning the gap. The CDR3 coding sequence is TGTGCCAGCTCGAGCAGGCCGGGGGGCTACACCTTC. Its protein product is CASSSRPGGYTF.

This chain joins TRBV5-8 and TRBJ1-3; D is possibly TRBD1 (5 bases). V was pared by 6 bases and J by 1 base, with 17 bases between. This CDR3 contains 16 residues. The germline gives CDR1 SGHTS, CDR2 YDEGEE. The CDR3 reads CASMLGWDPSGNTIYF. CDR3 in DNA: TGTGCCAGCATGCTTGGCTGGGACCCGTCTGGAAACACCATATATTTT.

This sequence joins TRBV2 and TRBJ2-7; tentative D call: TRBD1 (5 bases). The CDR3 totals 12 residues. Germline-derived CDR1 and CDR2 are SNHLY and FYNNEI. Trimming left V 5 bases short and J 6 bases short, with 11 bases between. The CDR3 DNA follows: TGTGCCAGCAGTACCACAGGTGGCGAGCAGTACTTC. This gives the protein CASSTTGGEQYF.

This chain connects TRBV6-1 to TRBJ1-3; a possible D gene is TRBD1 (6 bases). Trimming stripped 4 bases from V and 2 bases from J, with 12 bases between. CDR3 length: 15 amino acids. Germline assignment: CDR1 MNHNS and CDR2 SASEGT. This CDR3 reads CASSVEGVAGNTIYF. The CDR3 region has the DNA TGTGCCAGCAGTGTAGAGGGGGTGGCTGGAAACACCATATATTTT.